The next 25 T cell receptor beta chains were all read from a single sample in a study of T cell responses to AZD1222 COVID-19 vaccine. Clones were read by immunoSEQ multiplex PCR, and TCRdb kept only the in-frame ones, dropping some. The table lists approximately 150,000 clones, roughly 87% of them singletons. The material sequenced was peripheral blood, taken 28 days after the second AZD1222 dose. The receptor source for this set is an adult who received the AZD1222 COVID-19 vaccine.

This chain joins TRBV5-1 and TRBJ1-2; D ambiguous. From germline, CDR1 is SGHRS and CDR2 YFSETQ. This CDR3 region has 14 residues. V was trimmed by 0 bases and J by 0 bases, leaving 6 bases between them. The CDR3 DNA reads TGCGCCAGCAGCTTGGGAGGAACTAACTATGGCTACACCTTC. Translated, it gives CASSLGGTNYGYTF.

This sequence joins TRBV6-5 and TRBJ2-1, with TRBD2 identical over 10 bases. Trimming removed 6 bases from V and 9 bases from J; junction bases left unmatched: 11. This CDR3 spans 15 amino acids. From germline, CDR1 is MNHEY and CDR2 SVGAGI. Here the CDR3 reads CASRSLAGPPPEQFF. The CDR3 coding sequence is TGTGCCAGCAGATCACTAGCGGGGCCACCGCCTGAGCAGTTCTTC.

V usage is TRBV20-1 and J usage is TRBJ1-6; unclear D gene. CDR1 DFQATT and CDR2 SNEGSKA come from the germline V gene (reference sequence). This CDR3 comprises 11 residues. Trimming removed 2 bases from V and 13 bases from J, with 9 bases in between. The CDR3 nucleotides read TGCAGTGCTAGAAAGTCCGCGCCCCTCCACTTT. Its translation is CSARKSAPLHF.

The chain combines TRBV5-4 with TRBJ1-5, with unresolved D. CDR1 is SGHNT and CDR2 is YYREEE in the germline V gene (reference sequence). The CDR3 extends over 13 amino acids. The V and J ends lost 7 bases and 2 bases respectively, with 10 bases between them. CDR3 sequence (DNA): TGTGCCAGCCCCGGCTGGGGCAATCAGCCCCAGCATTTT. The encoded protein is CASPGWGNQPQHF.

The V gene is TRBV5-6, the J gene TRBJ2-7; 14 bases map to TRBD2. V dropped 4 bases and J dropped 5; count of bases not matched to a gene: 8. CDR1 SGHDT and CDR2 YYEEEE come from the germline V gene. This CDR3 contains 16 residues. Written as DNA, the CDR3 is TGTGCCAGCAGCGCAGACGGGACTAGCGGGAGCCACGAGCAGTACTTC. Translation gives CASSADGTSGSHEQYF. The whole variable domain, filled in from reference TRBV5-6 and TRBJ2-7, reads DAGVTQSPTHLIKTRGQQVTLRCSPKSGHDTVSWYQQALGQGPQFIFQYYEEEERQRGNFPDRFSGHQFPNYSSELNVNALLLGDSALYLCASSADGTSGSHEQYFGPGTRLTVT.

The chain uses TRBV27 and TRBJ2-7; 9 bases line up with TRBD1. Germline values: CDR1 MNHEY, CDR2 SMNVEV (reference sequence). The trim removed 4 bases at V and 4 bases at J, leaving 2 bases unmatched. The CDR3 has 13 residues. In DNA, the CDR3 is TGTGCCAGCAGTTGGGGACAGGGTTACGAGCAGTACTTC. It specifies CASSWGQGYEQYF.

This CDR3 is CAWSGGAGGPRETQYF. CDR3 nucleotide sequence: TGTGCCTGGAGTGGGGGAGCGGGAGGGCCTCGGGAGACCCAGTACTTC. The V and J genes are TRBV30 and TRBJ2-5, with 10 bases aligning to TRBD2. Trimming at V came to 1 base and at J to 5 bases, leaving 10 bases not matched to a gene. The V gene's germline CDR1 is GTSNPN and CDR2 SVGIG (reference sequence). This CDR3 is built from 16 residues.

The rearrangement joins TRBV6-6 to TRBJ2-4; possible D gene TRBD1, 5 bases. The CDR3 contains 13 residues. Germline-derived CDR1 and CDR2 are MNHNY and SVGAGI (reference sequence). Trimming took off 6 bases at V and 8 bases at J, with 14 bases between the two ends. As DNA, the CDR3 is TGTGCCAGCAGAGATCAGGGAAGGGACATTCAGTACTTC. Amino acid sequence: CASRDQGRDIQYF.

The chain joins TRBV28 to TRBJ1-2; D gene uncertain. Trimming left V 4 bases short and J 6 bases short, with 18 bases between. The CDR3 loop spans 15 amino acids. Per the germline V gene, CDR1 is MDHEN and CDR2 is SYDVKM. Written as DNA, the CDR3 is TGTGCCAGCAGTTCCTTCGTTAGACGGCTAAATGGCTACACCTTC. This codes for CASSSFVRRLNGYTF.

This clone is a singleton in its sample. As DNA, the CDR3 is TGTGCCAGCTCACAAGGACAGGGGGAACATCAGCCCCAGCATTTT. It encodes CASSQGQGEHQPQHF. The chain employs TRBV18 and TRBJ1-5; 10 nucleotides agree with TRBD1. CDR1 and CDR2 from the germline V gene are KGHSH and LQKENI. The CDR3 totals 15 residues. The V and J ends lost 4 bases and 5 bases, in that order; junction bases with no gene match: 5.

The chain is built from TRBV29-1 and TRBJ2-7; 9 positions match TRBD1. The germline CDR1 and CDR2 sequences are SQVTM and ANQGSEA. The CDR3 is made up of 14 amino acids. The ends lost 6 bases at V and 4 bases at J; junction bases unmatched: 10. The DNA for the CDR3 is TGCAGCGTGGATAAGGGACAGGGTAATTACGAGCAGTACTTC. This codes for CSVDKGQGNYEQYF.

The sample holds one count of this clone. The chain joins TRBV28 to TRBJ1-2, with 7 nucleotides matching TRBD1. There are 15 residues in the CDR3. CDR1 MDHEN and CDR2 SYDVKM come from the germline V gene. Trimming at V came to 6 bases and at J to 0 bases, leaving 7 bases not matched to a gene. The CDR3 nucleotides are TGTGCCAGCAGAGCCGGGACAGCCTCTAACTATGGCTACACCTTC. It encodes CASRAGTASNYGYTF.

This clone has only a few counts. The rearrangement joins TRBV7-2 to TRBJ2-5, with D hard to call. The length of the CDR3 is 15 residues. The germline V gene encodes CDR1 SGHTA and CDR2 FQGNSA. Trimming removed 4 bases from V and 3 bases from J, with 15 bases in between. CDR3: CASSSLTGLKETQYF. In nucleotides, the CDR3 is TGTGCCAGCAGCTCCCTGACCGGGCTCAAAGAGACCCAGTACTTC.

The rearrangement links TRBV19 to TRBJ2-2; maybe TRBD1 (7 bases). This CDR3 is 16 amino acids long. V lost 7 bases to trimming and J lost 5 bases, with 20 bases between them. The germline V gene has CDR1 LNHDA and CDR2 SQIVND (reference sequence). The CDR3 bases are TGTGCCAGTACCCCCGAAGGAGGGGGCAGAACCGGGGAGCTGTTTTTT. Protein product: CASTPEGGGRTGELFF.

This clone was observed once. This chain uses TRBV5-1 with TRBJ2-4, with D tentatively TRBD2 (5 bases). CDR1 and CDR2 (germline): SGHRS, YFSETQ. V lost 4 bases and J 3 bases, leaving 14 bases between the germline ends. There are 15 residues in the CDR3. CDR3 protein: CASSRTGMDKNIQYF. The CDR3 nucleotides read TGCGCCAGCAGCCGAACGGGGATGGACAAAAACATTCAGTACTTC.

Here the CDR3 reads CASSSPPGQGASGEQFF. In nucleotides, the CDR3 is TGTGCCAGCAGTTCCCCCCCGGGACAGGGGGCTTCGGGTGAGCAGTTCTTC. The genes are TRBV6-2 or TRBV6-3 and TRBJ2-1; TRBD1 aligns across 12 bases. This CDR3 is 17 amino acids long. From germline, CDR1 is MNHEY and CDR2 SVGEGT. Trimming took 4 bases from V and 9 from J; bases not matched to a gene: 13.

CDR3 sequence (DNA): TGTGCCAGCAGCAGACAGGGGTCCCAAGAGACCCAGTACTTC. This codes for CASSRQGSQETQYF. The rearrangement links TRBV11-1 to TRBJ2-5; 8 nucleotides line up with TRBD1. The germline V gene has CDR1 SGHAT and CDR2 FQDESV (reference sequence). Unmatched junction bases numbered 3, after V lost 5 bases and J lost 1 base. This CDR3 spans 14 amino acids.

This chain links TRBV6-1 with TRBJ2-2, with D unresolved. Per germline, CDR1 MNHNS and CDR2 SASEGT. V lost 2 bases, J lost 4 bases, and 14 bases lay in between. This CDR3 contains 16 residues. CDR3 in DNA: TGTGCCAGCAGTGAAACCTGGACGGAACCCACCGGGGAGCTGTTTTTT. As protein: CASSETWTEPTGELFF.

The chain uses TRBV4-3 and TRBJ1-6; weak D call: TRBD1 (5 bases). Trimming left V 0 bases short and J 7 bases short, with 25 bases between. Germline CDR1 LGHNA, CDR2 YSLEER. The CDR3 contains 20 residues. CDR3 residues: CASSQDLGRTLSRGNSPLHF. The CDR3 bases are TGCGCCAGCAGCCAAGATCTGGGAAGGACCTTGTCCCGGGGGAATTCACCCCTCCACTTT.

V gene TRBV14 combines with J gene TRBJ1-2; D is perhaps TRBD1 (5 bases). The length of the CDR3 is 16 residues. V was clipped by 5 bases and J by 5 bases, with 21 bases between them. Germline V CDR1 and CDR2: SGHDN, FVKESK. CDR3 loop: CASSSLGTGWGYGYTF. The CDR3 coding sequence is TGTGCCAGCAGCTCCTTGGGAACCGGATGGGGGTATGGCTACACCTTC.

The chain uses TRBV7-9 and TRBJ2-3; a possible D gene is TRBD2 (6 bases). Looked up from germline, CDR1 is SEHNR and CDR2 is FQNEAQ (reference sequence). The length of the CDR3 is 12 residues. V lost 5 bases and J lost 6, with 9 bases in between. In nucleotides, the CDR3 is TGTGCCAGCAGCCCGACTAGTGATACGCAGTATTTT. It yields the protein CASSPTSDTQYF.

In this sample, this clone turned up a few times. Germline is not matched at one junction end, which may reflect a read error. The chain is built from TRBV9 and TRBJ1-6, with a tentative D call TRBD1 (6 bases). CDR3 length: 15 amino acids. Germline V gene lookup returns CDR1 SGDLS and CDR2 YYNGEE. Here the CDR3 reads CASSVEGVHKSPLHF. The CDR3 coding sequence is TGTGCCAGCAGCGTAGAGGGGGTTCATAAATCACCCCTCCACTTT.

The gene calls are TRBV30 and TRBJ1-3; unclear D gene. Trimming left V 4 bases short and J 2 bases short, with 6 bases between. CDR1 GTSNPN and CDR2 SVGIG come from the germline V gene (reference sequence). CDR3 length equals 12 residues. The DNA for the CDR3 is TGTGCCTGGAAAGGAACTGGAAACACCATATATTTT. Residues: CAWKGTGNTIYF. The variable domain in full, with the rest retrieved from reference TRBV30 and TRBJ1-3, is SQTIHQWPATLVQPVGSPLSLECTVEGTSNPNLYWYRQAAGRGLQLLFYSVGIGQISSEVPQNLSASRPQDRQFILSSKKLLLSDSGFYLCAWKGTGNTIYFGEGSWLTVV.

The sample holds one count of this clone. The rearrangement joins TRBV12-3 or TRBV12-4 to TRBJ2-3; maybe TRBD2 (5 bases). V lost 3 bases to trimming and J lost 10 bases, with 8 bases between them. The CDR3 covers 11 residues. CDR3 protein: CASSLSGAQYF. The CDR3, as DNA: TGTGCCAGCAGTTTGTCCGGGGCGCAGTATTTT.

The chain combines TRBV18 with TRBJ2-6; weak D call: TRBD2 (5 bases). Germline values: CDR1 KGHSH, CDR2 LQKENI. V was trimmed by 1 base and J by 4 bases, leaving 14 bases between them. There are 17 residues in the CDR3. The CDR3 loop is CASSPLGKVTGANVLTF. CDR3 nucleotides: TGTGCCAGCTCACCACTCGGGAAGGTAACCGGGGCCAACGTCCTGACTTTC.